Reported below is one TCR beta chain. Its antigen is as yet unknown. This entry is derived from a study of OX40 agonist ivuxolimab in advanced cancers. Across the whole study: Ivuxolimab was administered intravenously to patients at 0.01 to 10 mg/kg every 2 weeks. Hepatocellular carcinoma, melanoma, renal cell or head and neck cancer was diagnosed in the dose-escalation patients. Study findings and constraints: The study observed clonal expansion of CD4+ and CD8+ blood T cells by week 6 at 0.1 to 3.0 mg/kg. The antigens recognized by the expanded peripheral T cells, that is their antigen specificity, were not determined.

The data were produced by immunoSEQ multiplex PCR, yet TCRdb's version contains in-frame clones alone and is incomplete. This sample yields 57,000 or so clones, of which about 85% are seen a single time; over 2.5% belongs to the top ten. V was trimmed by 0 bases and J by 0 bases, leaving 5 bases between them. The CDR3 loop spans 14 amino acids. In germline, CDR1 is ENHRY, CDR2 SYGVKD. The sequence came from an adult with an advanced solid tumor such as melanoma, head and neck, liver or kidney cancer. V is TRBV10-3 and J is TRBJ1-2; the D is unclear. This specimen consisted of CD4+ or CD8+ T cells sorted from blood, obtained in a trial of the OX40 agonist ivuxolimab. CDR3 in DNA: TGTGCCATCAGTGAGTCGAGAACTAACTATGGCTACACCTTC. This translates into CAISESRTNYGYTF.